This T cell receptor (beta chain) was sequenced in a study of identical twins. The study, taken as a whole, reports: For monozygotic twins, models underestimated out-of-frame TCR alpha sharing. Conclusions came from cross-sectional statistical analysis, not from following the same donors. For zero-insertion analyses, partial confounding could come from invariant MAIT and iNKT cells.

The CDR3 sequence is 12 residues long. V dropped 5 bases and J dropped 2 bases, with 7 bases sitting between them. This clonotype was observed a few times. Its antigen remains unknown. Each CDR3 protein is one row after TCRdb ran MiXCR on the 5' RACE reads. Of 250,000 to 300,000 distinct CDR3 sequences in the sample, roughly 10% were seen once. These data were likewise used in another study, on yellow fever vaccine responses in identical twins.

Sequencing was performed on CD8+ T cells sorted from blood. The clonotype comes from a woman aged 18-30 years in good health. The chain combines TRBV12-3 or TRBV12-4 with TRBJ2-7, with D unclear. CDR3 coding DNA: TGTGCCAGCAGTACAGACCCCTACGAGCAGTACTTC. This sequence encodes CASSTDPYEQYF.